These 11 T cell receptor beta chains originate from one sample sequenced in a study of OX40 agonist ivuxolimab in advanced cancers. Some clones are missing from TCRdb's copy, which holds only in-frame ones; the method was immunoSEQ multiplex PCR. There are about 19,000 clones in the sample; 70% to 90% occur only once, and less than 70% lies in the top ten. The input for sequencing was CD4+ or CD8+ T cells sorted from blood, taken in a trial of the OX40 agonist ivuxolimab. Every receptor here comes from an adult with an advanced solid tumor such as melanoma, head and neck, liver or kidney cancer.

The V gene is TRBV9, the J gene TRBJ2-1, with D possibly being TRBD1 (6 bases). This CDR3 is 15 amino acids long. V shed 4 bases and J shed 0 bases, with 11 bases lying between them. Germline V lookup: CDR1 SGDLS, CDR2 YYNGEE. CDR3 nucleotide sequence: TGTGCCAGCAGCCCTCAGGGGAACTCCTACAATGAGCAGTTCTTC. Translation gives CASSPQGNSYNEQFF.

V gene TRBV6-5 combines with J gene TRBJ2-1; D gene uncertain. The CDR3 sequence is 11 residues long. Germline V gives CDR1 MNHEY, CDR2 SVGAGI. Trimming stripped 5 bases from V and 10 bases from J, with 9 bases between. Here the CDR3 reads CASSPHGEQFF. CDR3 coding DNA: TGTGCCAGCAGTCCTCACGGGGAGCAGTTCTTC.

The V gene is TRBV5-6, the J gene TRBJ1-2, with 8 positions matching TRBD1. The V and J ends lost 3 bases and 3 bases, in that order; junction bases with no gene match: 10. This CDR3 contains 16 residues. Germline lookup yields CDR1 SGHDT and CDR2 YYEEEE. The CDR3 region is CASSWLQGGSYYGYTF. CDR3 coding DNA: TGTGCCAGCAGCTGGTTACAGGGGGGGAGTTACTATGGCTACACCTTC. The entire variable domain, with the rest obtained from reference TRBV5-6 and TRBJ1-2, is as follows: DAGVTQSPTHLIKTRGQQVTLRCSPKSGHDTVSWYQQALGQGPQFIFQYYEEEERQRGNFPDRFSGHQFPNYSSELNVNALLLGDSALYLCASSWLQGGSYYGYTFGSGTRLTVV.

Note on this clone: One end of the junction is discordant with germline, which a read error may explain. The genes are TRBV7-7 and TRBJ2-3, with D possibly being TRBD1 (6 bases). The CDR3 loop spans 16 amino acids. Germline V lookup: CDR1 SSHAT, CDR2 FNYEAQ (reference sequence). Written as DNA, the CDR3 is TGTGCTAGCAGCTTAGGTTGGGGGCCGGGCACAGATACGCAGTATTTT. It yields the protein CASSLGWGPGTDTQYF. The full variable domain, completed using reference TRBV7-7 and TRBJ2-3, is GAGVSQSPRYKVTKRGQDVTLRCDPISSHATLYWYQQALGQGPEFLTYFNYEAQPDKSGLPSDRFSAERPEGSISTLTIQRTEQRDSAMYRCASSLGWGPGTDTQYFGPGTRLTVL.

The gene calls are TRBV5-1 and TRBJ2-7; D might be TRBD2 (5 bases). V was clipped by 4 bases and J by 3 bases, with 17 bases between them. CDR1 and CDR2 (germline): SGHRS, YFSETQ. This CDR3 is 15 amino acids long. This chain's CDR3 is CASSPSPAGVYEQYF. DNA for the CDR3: TGCGCCAGCAGCCCCAGCCCGGCGGGTGTCTACGAGCAGTACTTC.

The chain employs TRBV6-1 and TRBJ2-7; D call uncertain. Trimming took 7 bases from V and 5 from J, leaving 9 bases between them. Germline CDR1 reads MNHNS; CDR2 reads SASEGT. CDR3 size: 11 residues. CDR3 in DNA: TGTGCCAGCACTTGGGGTAACGAGCAGTACTTC. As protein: CASTWGNEQYF.

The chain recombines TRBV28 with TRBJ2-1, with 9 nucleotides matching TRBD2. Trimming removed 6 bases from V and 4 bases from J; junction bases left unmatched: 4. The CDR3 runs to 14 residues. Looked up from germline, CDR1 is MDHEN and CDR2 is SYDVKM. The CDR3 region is CASRVAGVYNEQFF. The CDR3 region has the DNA TGTGCCAGCAGGGTAGCGGGAGTGTACAATGAGCAGTTCTTC.

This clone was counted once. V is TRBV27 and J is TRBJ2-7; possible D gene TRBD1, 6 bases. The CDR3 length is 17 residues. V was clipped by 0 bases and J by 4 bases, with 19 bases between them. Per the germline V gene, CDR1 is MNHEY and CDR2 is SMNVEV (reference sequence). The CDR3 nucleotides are TGTGCCAGCAGTTTATCGGGAGCGGACAGCAGGCCGTACGAGCAGTACTTC. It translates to CASSLSGADSRPYEQYF.

CDR3 sequence (DNA): TGTGCCAGCAGCGTAGCTTCTACCGGGTACGAGCAGTACTTC. Translated, it gives CASSVASTGYEQYF. This chain joins TRBV9 and TRBJ2-7, with D unresolved. Germline lookup yields CDR1 SGDLS and CDR2 YYNGEE. V dropped 0 bases and J dropped 4 bases, with 11 bases sitting between them. The CDR3 runs 14 residues.

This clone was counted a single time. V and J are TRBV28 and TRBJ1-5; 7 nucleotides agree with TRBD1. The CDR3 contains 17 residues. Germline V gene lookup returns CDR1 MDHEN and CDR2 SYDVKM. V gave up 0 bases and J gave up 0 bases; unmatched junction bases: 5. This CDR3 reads CASSLWRQGHSNQPQHF. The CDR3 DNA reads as TGTGCCAGCAGTTTATGGAGACAGGGCCATAGCAATCAGCCCCAGCATTTT.

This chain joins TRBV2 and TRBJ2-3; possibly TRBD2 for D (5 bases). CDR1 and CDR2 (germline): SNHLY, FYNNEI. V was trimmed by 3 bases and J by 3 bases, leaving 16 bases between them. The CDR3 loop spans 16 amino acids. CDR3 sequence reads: CASSDSEGSWTDTQYF. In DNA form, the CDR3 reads TGTGCCAGCAGTGACAGCGAGGGTTCATGGACAGATACGCAGTATTTT.